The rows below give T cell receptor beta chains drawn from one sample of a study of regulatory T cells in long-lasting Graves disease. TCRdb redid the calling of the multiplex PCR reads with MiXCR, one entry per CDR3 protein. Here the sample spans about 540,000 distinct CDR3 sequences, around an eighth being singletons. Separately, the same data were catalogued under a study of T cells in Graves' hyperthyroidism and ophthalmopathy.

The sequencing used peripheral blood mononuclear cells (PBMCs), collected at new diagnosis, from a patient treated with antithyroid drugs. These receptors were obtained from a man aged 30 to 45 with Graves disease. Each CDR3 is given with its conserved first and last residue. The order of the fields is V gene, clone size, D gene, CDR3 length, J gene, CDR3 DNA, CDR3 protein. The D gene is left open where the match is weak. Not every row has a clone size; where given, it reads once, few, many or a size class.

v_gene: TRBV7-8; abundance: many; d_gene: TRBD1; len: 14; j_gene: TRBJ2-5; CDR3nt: TGTGCCAGCAGCCGCCGGACAGGGGGGGAGACCCAGTACTTC; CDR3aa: CASSRRTGGETQYF
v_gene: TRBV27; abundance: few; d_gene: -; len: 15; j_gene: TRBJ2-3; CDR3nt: TGTGCCAGTAATTTAGGGCAGGGAGGCACAGATACGCAGTATTTT; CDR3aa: CASNLGQGGTDTQYF
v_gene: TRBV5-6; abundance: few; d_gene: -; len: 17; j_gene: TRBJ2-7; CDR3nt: TGTGCCAGCAGCTCTGTTAAGGAGGAGTTAGGCTCCTACGAGCAGTACTTC; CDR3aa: CASSSVKEELGSYEQYF
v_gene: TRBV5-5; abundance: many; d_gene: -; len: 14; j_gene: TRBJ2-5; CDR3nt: TGTGCCAGCAGCTTGGTGGCAGGGCTAGAGACCCAGTACTTC; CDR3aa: CASSLVAGLETQYF
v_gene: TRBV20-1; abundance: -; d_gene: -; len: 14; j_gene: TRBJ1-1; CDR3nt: TGCAGTGCTCAACCGGGGACAACTAACACTGAAGCTTTCTTT; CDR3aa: CSAQPGTTNTEAFF
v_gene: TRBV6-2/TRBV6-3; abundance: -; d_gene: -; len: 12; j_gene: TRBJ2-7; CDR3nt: TGTGCCAGCGCGGGGCCTCTGCTCGAGCAGTACTTC; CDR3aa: CASAGPLLEQYF
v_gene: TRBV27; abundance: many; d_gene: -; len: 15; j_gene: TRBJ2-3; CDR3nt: TGTGCCAGCAGCCCGCAGGCCCCTAGCACAGATACGCAGTATTTT; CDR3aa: CASSPQAPSTDTQYF
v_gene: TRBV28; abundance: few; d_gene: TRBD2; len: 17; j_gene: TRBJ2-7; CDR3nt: TGTGCCAGCAGTCCCCCCATACTAGCGGGAGTATTGAGGGAGCAGTACTTC; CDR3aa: CASSPPILAGVLREQYF
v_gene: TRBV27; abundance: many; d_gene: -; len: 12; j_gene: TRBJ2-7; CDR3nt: TGTGCCAGCAGTTTTTTGGGGACCGAGCAGTACTTC; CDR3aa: CASSFLGTEQYF
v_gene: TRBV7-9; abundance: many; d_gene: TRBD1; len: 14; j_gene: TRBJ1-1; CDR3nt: TGTGCCAGCAGCTCGGGACAGGGCGCCGCTGAAGCTTTCTTT; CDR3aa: CASSSGQGAAEAFF
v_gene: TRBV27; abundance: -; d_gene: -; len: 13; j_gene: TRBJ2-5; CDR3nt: TGTGCCAGCACAGGAGGTATACAAGAGACCCAGTACTTC; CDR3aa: CASTGGIQETQYF
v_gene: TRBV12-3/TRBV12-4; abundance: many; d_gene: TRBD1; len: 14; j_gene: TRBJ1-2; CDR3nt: TGTGCCAGCACATTTTCGGGGACAGGGCTCGGCTACACCTTC; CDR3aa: CASTFSGTGLGYTF
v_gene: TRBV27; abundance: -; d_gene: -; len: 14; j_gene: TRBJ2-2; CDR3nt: TGTGCCAGCAAGCGGGCCCGAGGGACCGGGGAGCTGTTTTTT; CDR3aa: CASKRARGTGELFF
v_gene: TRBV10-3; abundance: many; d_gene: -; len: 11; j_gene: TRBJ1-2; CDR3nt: TGTGCCACAGGGAGGGCTTCTGGCTACACCTTC; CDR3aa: CATGRASGYTF
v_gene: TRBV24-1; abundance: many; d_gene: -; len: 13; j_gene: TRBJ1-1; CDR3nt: TGTGCCACCAGTGATTCCCGACAGACCAAGGCTTTCTTT; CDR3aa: CATSDSRQTKAFF
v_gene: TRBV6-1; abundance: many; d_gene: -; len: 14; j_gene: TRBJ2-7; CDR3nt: TGTGCCAGCACCCCGTCCACTCCAGGGGCCGAGCAGTACTTC; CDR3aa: CASTPSTPGAEQYF
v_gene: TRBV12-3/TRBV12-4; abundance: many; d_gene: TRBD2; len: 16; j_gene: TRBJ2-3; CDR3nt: TGTGCCAGCAGCCCGGGACTAGCGCAGAGCACAGATACGCAGTATTTT; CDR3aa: CASSPGLAQSTDTQYF
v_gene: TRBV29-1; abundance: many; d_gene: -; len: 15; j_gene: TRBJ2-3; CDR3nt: TGCAGCGGTGGGTGCGGGACCCTCATCACAGATACGCAGTATTTT; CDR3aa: CSGGCGTLITDTQYF
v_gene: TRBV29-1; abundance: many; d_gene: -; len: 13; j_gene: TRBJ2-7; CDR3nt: TGCAGCGTTGAGGAACAGAGCTCCTACGAGCAGTACTTC; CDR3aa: CSVEEQSSYEQYF
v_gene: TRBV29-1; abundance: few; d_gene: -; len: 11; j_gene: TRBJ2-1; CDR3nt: TGCAGCATCCACAGATACAATGAGCAGTTCTTC; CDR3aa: CSIHRYNEQFF
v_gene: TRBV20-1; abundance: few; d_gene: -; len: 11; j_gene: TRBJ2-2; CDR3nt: TGCAGTGCCCCCGGACCCGGGGAGCTGTTTTTT; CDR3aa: CSAPGPGELFF
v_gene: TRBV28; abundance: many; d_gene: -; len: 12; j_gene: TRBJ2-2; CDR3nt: TGTGCCAGCGGTACATACACCGGGGAGCTGTTTTTT; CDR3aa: CASGTYTGELFF
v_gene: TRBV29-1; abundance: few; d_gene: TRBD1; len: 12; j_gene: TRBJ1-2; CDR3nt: TGCAGCGTTCAGGGACAGGGTACTGGCTACACCTTC; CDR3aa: CSVQGQGTGYTF
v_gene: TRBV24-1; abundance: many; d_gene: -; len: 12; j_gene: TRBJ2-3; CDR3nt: TGTGCCACCAGTGATTACACAGATACGCAGTATTTT; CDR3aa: CATSDYTDTQYF
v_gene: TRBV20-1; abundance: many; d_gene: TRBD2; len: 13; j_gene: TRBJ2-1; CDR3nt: TGCAGTGCGACCTGGGGACTAAAGGATGAGCAGTTCTTC; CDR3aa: CSATWGLKDEQFF
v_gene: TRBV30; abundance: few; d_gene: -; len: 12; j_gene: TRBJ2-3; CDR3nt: TGTGCCTGGGATCTTACGGGCAGCGCGCAGTATTTT; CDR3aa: CAWDLTGSAQYF
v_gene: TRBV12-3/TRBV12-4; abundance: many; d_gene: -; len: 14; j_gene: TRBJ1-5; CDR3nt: TGTGCCAGCAGTCCCTCCAACCCCGCTCAGCCCCAGCATTTT; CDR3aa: CASSPSNPAQPQHF
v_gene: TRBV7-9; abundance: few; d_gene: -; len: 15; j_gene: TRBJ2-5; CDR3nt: TGTGCCAGCAGCGTCCTAGGGGGAAGGGCAGAGACCCAGTACTTC; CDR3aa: CASSVLGGRAETQYF
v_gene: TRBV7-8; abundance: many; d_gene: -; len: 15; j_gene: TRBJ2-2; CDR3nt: TGTGCCAGCAGCTTGGCGGGGGCGCACACCGGGGAGCTGTTTTTT; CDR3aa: CASSLAGAHTGELFF
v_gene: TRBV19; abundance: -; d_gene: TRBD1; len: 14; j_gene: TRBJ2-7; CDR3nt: TGTGCCTCTAACCGGGACAGGGATGCCTACGAGCAGTACTTC; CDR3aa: CASNRDRDAYEQYF
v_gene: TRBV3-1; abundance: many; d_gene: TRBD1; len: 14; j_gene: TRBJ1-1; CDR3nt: TGTGCCAGCAGCCGGCCGACAGGGTCCACTGAAGCTTTCTTT; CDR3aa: CASSRPTGSTEAFF
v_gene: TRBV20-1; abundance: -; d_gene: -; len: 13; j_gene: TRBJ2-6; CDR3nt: TGCAGTGCTACAGTCTCTGGGGCCAACGTCCTGACTTTC; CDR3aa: CSATVSGANVLTF
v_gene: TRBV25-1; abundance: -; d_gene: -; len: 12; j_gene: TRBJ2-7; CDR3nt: TGTGCCACCCGGACTCCCTCCTACGAGCAGTACTTC; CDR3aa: CATRTPSYEQYF
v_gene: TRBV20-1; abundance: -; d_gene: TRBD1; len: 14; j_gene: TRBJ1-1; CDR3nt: TGCAGTGCTAGATCCGGGACAGGGGTCCGGAGGGCTTTCTTT; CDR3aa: CSARSGTGVRRAFF
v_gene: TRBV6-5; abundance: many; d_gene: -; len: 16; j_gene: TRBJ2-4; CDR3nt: TGTGCCAGCAGTTACTCGGGGGGCGAGTCCAAAAACATTCAGTACTTC; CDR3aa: CASSYSGGESKNIQYF